Shown below are 7 T cell receptor beta chains from a single sample sequenced in a study of cytomegalovirus exposure and HLA in healthy donors. PCR amplification relied on 60 Vbeta primers (plus 13 Jbeta primers). The repertoire was sequenced with immunoSEQ multiplex PCR; TCRdb's copy has only in-frame clones and lacks some. The repertoire holds roughly 120,000 clones, with approximately 76% as singletons. The sequenced material came from PBMCs. The receptors shown here come from a woman aged 50 to 60 in good health and CMV-seropositive.

This chain links TRBV19 with TRBJ1-2; no clear D. This CDR3 comprises 15 residues. The germline CDR1 and CDR2 sequences are LNHDA and SQIVND (reference sequence). Trimming pared 3 bases from V and 3 bases from J, leaving 14 bases between. DNA for the CDR3: TGTGCCAGTAGTATCTCGCGGGTCACATACTATGGCTACACCTTC. This gives the protein CASSISRVTYYGYTF.

This chain joins TRBV29-1 and TRBJ1-1; TRBD1 matches at 7 bases. The CDR3 runs 12 residues. The trim removed 7 bases at V and 7 bases at J, leaving 9 bases unmatched. Germline V gives CDR1 SQVTM, CDR2 ANQGSEA. The chain's CDR3 is CSGYHRGGEAFF. Written as DNA, the CDR3 is TGCAGCGGATACCACAGGGGTGGTGAAGCTTTCTTT.

The CDR3 loop reads CASSLRGQGAGTQYF. In nucleotides, the CDR3 is TGTGCCAGCAGCTTAAGGGGACAGGGGGCTGGTACGCAGTATTTT. V is TRBV7-3 and J is TRBJ2-3, with 12 bases that match TRBD1. The ends lost 1 base at V and 8 bases at J; junction bases unmatched: 4. Germline CDR1 is SGHTA and CDR2 is FQGTGA. This CDR3 spans 15 amino acids.

This sequence joins TRBV19 and TRBJ2-1; 9 positions agree with TRBD1. After removal of 7 bases from V and 7 bases from J, the junction contained 14 bases not matched to a gene. CDR1 is LNHDA and CDR2 is SQIVND in the germline V gene (reference sequence). This CDR3 contains 16 residues. The CDR3, as DNA: TGTGCCAGTACCCAATGGGGCCGGGACAGGGCTAATGAGCAGTTCTTC. Its protein is CASTQWGRDRANEQFF.

The V call is TRBV6-4, the J call TRBJ2-7; weak D call: TRBD1 (6 bases). This CDR3 is 16 amino acids long. Looked up from germline, CDR1 is MRHNA and CDR2 is SNTAGT. With 5 bases removed from V and 0 bases from J, the gap between germline ends came to 17 bases. The CDR3 here is CASSSITGPFSYEQYF. Here the CDR3 DNA reads TGTGCCAGCAGTTCTATTACAGGGCCATTCTCCTACGAGCAGTACTTC.

The chain employs TRBV27 and TRBJ1-6, with D unresolved. CDR3 length equals 18 residues. Trimming left V 2 bases short and J 0 bases short, with 14 bases between. Germline V CDR1 and CDR2: MNHEY, SMNVEV (reference sequence). This chain's CDR3 is CASSLSEFWSSYNSPLHF. CDR3 nucleotides: TGTGCCAGCAGTTTAAGTGAGTTCTGGAGCTCCTATAATTCACCCCTCCACTTT.

This clone was found a few times. J is TRBJ2-7 and V is TRBV6-5; 8 bases line up with TRBD1. Trimming removed 10 bases from V and 9 bases from J; junction bases left unmatched: 14. Germline values: CDR1 MNHEY, CDR2 SVGAGI. The CDR3 length is 13 residues. The CDR3 nucleotides are TGTGCCACCAGGAACGGACAGGGCTCGGCGCAGTACTTC. Its protein is CATRNGQGSAQYF.